In this sample, the clone carrying this T cell receptor beta chain turned up once. The data are from a study of cytomegalovirus exposure and HLA in healthy donors. The V and J ends lost 7 bases and 6 bases, in that order; junction bases with no gene match: 6. CDR1 is SNHLY, CDR2 FYNNEI, per germline. The CDR3 has 12 residues. The PCR had 60 Vbeta and 13 Jbeta primers. Assay used: immunoSEQ multiplex PCR; TCRdb lists only in-frame clones, some missing. The sample has 150,000 to 200,000 clones, under 80% seen once. The rearrangement joins TRBV2 to TRBJ2-7; TRBD1 aligns across 7 bases. This TCR was recovered from a female donor in good health and CMV-seronegative. Sequences were obtained from PBMCs. CDR3 bases: TGTGCCAGCATGCAGGGGGTGGGCGAGCAGTACTTC. It is translated as CASMQGVGEQYF.